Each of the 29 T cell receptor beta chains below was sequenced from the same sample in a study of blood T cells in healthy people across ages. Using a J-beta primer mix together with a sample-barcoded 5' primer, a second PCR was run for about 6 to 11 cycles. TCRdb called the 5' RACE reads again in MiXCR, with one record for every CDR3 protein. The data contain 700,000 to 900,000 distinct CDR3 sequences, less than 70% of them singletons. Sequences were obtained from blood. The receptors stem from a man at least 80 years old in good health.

The CDR3 DNA follows: TGCGCCAGCAGCTTGGAGGGGCAGGCCCTAGCCATTCAGTACTTC. This codes for CASSLEGQALAIQYF. J is TRBJ2-4 and V is TRBV5-1; D is perhaps TRBD1 or TRBD2 (5 bases each). Germline loops: CDR1 SGHRS, CDR2 YFSETQ. CDR3 length: 15 residues. V was trimmed by 0 bases and J by 9 bases, leaving 16 bases between them.

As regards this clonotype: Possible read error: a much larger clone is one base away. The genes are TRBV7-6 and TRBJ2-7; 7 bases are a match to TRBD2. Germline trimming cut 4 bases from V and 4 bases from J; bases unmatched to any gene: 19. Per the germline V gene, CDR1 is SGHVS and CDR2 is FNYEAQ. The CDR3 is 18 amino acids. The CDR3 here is CASSSGPLIGRTRYEQYF. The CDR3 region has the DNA TGTGCCAGCAGCTCAGGGCCTCTAATCGGGAGGACCCGATACGAGCAGTACTTC.

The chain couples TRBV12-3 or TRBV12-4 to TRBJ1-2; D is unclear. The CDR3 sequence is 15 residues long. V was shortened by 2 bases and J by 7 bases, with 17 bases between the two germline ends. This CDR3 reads CASSLSRSPLSGYTF. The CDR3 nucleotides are TGTGCCAGCAGTTTAAGTAGGTCACCACTTAGTGGCTACACCTTC.

The CDR3: CASSEAPSGGQDEQYF. CDR3 in DNA: TGTGCCAGCAGTGAAGCGCCTAGCGGGGGTCAGGATGAGCAGTACTTC. V and J are TRBV2 and TRBJ2-5, with 10 bases lining up with TRBD2. J was trimmed by 11 bases and V by 0 bases; bases with no gene match: 12. Germline CDR1 and CDR2: SNHLY and FYNNEI. This CDR3 contains 16 residues.

In DNA form, the CDR3 reads TGTGCCAGCAGGCGCCCAGGGCAGGGCTACACCTTC. It encodes CASRRPGQGYTF. The genes are TRBV3-1 and TRBJ1-2; possibly TRBD1 for D (5 bases). Between the trimmed V and J ends, which lost 6 bases and 8 bases, there was a span of 13 bases. Germline CDR1 is LGHDT and CDR2 is YNNKEL (reference sequence). This CDR3 comprises 12 residues.

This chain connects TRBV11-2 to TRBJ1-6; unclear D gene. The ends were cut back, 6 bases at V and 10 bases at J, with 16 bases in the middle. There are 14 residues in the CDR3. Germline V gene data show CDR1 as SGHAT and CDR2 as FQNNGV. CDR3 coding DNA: TGTGCCAGCAGGATACTTAGGTACCGGTCACCCCTCCACTTT. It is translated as CASRILRYRSPLHF.

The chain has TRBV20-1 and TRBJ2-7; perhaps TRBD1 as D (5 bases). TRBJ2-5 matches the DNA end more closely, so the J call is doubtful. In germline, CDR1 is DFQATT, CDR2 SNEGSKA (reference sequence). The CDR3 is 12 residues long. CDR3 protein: CRARADRETQYF. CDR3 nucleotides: TGCAGAGCCAGGGCAGACCGGGAGACCCAGTACTTC.

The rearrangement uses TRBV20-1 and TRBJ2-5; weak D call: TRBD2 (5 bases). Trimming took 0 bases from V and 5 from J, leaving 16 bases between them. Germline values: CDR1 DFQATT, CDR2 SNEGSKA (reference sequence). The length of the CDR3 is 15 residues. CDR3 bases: TGCAGTGCTAGAGATCCGGCTCGGGGTGAGGAGACCCAGTACTTC. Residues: CSARDPARGEETQYF.

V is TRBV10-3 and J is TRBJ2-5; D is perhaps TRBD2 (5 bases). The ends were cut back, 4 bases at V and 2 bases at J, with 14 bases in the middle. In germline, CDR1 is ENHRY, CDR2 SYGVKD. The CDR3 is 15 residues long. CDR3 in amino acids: CAISVRGLGQETQYF. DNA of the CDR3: TGTGCCATCAGTGTGAGAGGGCTCGGGCAAGAGACCCAGTACTTC.

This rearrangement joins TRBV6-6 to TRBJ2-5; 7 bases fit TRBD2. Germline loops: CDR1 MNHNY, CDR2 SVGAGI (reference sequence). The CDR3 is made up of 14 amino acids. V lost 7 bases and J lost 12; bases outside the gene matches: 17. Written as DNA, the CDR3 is TGTGCCAGCACCATGGGGGGAGGGCCGTACGAGAAGTACTTC. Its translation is CASTMGGGPYEKYF.

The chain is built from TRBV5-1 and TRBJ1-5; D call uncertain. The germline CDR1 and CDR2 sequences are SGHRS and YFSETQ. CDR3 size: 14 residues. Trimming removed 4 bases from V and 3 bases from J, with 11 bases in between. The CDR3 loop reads CASSVDGVNQPQHF. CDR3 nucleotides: TGCGCCAGCAGCGTGGACGGAGTCAATCAGCCCCAGCATTTT.

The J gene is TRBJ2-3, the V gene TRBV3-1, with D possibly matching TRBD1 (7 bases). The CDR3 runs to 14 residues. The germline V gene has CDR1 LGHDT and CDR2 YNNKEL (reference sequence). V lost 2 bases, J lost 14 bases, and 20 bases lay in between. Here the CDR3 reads CASSQQGGNRYAYF. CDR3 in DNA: TGTGCCAGCAGCCAACAGGGGGGCAACAGATACGCGTATTTT.

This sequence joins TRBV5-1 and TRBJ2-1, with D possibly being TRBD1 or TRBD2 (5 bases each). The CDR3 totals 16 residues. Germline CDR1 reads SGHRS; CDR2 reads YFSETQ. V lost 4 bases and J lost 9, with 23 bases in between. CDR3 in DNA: TGCGCCAGCAGCGTTAGGATTTTTGTTGGGGGTCGTGAGCAGTTCTTC. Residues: CASSVRIFVGGREQFF.

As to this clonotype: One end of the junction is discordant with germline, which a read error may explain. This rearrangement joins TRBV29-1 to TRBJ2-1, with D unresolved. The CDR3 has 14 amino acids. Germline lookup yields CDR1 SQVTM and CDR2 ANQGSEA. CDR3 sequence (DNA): TGCAGCGTTGAGGGCCAAACTGGCTACAATGGGCAGTTCTTC. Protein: CSVEGQTGYNGQFF.

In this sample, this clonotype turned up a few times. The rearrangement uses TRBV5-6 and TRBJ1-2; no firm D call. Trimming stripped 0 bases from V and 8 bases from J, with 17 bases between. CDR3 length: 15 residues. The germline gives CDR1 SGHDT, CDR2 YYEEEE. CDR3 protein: CASSLGARADRGYTF. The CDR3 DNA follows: TGTGCCAGCAGCTTGGGAGCCCGGGCAGATCGGGGCTACACCTTC.

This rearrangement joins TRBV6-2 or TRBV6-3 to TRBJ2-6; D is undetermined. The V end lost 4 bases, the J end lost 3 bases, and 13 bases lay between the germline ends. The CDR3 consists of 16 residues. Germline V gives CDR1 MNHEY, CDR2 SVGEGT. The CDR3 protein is CASSFGRPDGANVLTF. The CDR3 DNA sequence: TGTGCCAGCAGTTTCGGACGGCCCGATGGGGCCAACGTCCTGACTTTC.

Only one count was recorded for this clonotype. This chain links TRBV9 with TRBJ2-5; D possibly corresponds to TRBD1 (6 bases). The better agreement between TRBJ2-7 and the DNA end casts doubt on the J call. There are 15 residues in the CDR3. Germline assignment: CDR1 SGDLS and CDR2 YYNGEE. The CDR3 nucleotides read TGTGCCAGCAGCGTAGGTGGGGGCCCGATCTACGAGCAGTACTTC. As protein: CASSVGGGPIYEQYF.

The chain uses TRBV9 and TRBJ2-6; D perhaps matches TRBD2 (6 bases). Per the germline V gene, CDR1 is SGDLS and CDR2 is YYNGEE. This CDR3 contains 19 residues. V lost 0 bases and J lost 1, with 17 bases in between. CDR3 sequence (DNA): TGTGCCAGCAGCGTAGGCCTGGGGGGTGAAGGTTCTGGGGCCAACGTCCTGACTTTC. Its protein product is CASSVGLGGEGSGANVLTF.

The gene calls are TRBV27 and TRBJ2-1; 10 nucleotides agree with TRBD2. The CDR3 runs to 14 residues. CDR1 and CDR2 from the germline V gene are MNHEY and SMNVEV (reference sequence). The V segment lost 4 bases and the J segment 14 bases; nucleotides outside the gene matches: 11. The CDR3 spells CASSSIGLAVREFF. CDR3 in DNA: TGTGCCAGCAGTTCGATAGGACTAGCGGTACGGGAGTTCTTC.

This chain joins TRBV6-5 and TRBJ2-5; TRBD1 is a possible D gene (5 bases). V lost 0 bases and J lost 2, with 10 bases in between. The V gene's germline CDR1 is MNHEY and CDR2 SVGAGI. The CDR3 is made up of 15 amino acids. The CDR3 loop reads CASSYSQGRQETQYF. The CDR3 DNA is TGTGCCAGCAGTTACTCCCAGGGTAGACAAGAGACCCAGTACTTC.

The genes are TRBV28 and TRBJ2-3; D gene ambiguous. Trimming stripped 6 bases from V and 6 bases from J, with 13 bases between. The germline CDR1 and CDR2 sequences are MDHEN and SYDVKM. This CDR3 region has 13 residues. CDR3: CASSSPVGDTQYF. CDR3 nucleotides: TGTGCCAGCAGCTCCCCCGTGGGGGATACGCAGTATTTT.

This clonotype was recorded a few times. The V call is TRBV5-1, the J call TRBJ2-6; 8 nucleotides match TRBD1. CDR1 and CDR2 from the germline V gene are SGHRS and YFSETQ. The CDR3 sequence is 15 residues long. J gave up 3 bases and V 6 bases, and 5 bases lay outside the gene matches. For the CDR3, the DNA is TGCGCCAGCACCGAGGACAGGGTTGGGGCCAACGTCCTGACTTTC. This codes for CASTEDRVGANVLTF.

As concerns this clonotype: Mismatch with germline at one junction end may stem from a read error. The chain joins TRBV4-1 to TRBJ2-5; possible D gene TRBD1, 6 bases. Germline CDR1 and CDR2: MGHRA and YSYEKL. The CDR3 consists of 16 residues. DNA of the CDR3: TGCGCCAGCAGCCAGGACCCCCCAGGGGTAGGAGAGACCCAGCACTTC. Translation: CASSQDPPGVGETQHF.

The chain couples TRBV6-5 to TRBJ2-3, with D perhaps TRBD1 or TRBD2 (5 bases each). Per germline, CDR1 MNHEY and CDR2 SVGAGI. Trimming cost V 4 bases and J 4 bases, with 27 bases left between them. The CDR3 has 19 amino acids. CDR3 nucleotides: TGTGCCAGCAGTTGGGACCCCCTCTGGGCCAACCCGCCGGCAGATACGCAGTATTTT. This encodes CASSWDPLWANPPADTQYF.

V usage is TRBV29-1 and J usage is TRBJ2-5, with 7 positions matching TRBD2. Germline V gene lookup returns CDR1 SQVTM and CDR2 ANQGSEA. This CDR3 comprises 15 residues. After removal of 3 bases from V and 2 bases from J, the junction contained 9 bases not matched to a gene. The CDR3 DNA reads TGCAGCGTTGACGGGCTAGCGGACGCACAAGAGACCCAGTACTTC. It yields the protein CSVDGLADAQETQYF. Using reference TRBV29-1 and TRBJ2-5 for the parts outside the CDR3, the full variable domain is SAVISQKPSRDICQRGTSLTIQCQVDSQVTMMFWYRQQPGQSLTLIATANQGSEATYESGFVIDKFPISRPNLTFSTLTVSNMSPEDSSIYLCSVDGLADAQETQYFGPGTRLLVL.

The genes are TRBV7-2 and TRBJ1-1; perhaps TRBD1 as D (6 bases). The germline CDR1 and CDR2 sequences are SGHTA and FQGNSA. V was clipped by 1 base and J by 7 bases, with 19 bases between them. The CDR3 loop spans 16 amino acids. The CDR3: CASSLDRADGLGEAFF. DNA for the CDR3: TGTGCCAGCAGCTTAGACAGGGCTGATGGCCTCGGTGAAGCTTTCTTT.

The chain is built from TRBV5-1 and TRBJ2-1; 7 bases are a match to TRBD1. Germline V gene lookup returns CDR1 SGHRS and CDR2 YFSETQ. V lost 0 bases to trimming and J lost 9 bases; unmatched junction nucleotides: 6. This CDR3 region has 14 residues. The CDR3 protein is CASSLGQGDTEQFF. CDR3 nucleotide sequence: TGCGCCAGCAGCTTGGGTCAGGGGGACACTGAGCAGTTCTTC.

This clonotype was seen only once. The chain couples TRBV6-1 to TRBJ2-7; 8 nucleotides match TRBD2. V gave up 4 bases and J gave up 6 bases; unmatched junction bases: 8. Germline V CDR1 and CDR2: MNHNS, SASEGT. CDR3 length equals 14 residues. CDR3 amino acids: CASSGSGSRREQYF. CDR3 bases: TGTGCCAGCAGTGGGAGCGGGAGCCGGCGCGAGCAGTACTTC.

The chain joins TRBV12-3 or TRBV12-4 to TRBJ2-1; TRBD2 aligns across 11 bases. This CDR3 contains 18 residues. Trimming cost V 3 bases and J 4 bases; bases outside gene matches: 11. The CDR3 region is CASSLLLAGDSEYNEQFF. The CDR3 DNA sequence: TGTGCCAGCAGTTTGTTACTAGCGGGAGATAGCGAATACAATGAGCAGTTCTTC.